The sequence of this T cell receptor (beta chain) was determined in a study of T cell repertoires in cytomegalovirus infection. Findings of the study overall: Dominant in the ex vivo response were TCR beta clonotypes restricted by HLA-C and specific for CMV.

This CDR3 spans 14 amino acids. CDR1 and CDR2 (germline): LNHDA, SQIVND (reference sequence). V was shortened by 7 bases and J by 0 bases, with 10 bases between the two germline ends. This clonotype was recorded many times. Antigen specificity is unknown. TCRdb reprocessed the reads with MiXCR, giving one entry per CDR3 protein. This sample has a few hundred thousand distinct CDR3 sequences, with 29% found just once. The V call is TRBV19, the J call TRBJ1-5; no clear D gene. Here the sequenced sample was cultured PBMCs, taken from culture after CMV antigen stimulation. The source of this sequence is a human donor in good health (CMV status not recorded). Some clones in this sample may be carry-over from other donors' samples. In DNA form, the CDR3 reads TGTGCCAGTACCCCCGGCACTAGCAATCAGCCCCAGCATTTT. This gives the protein CASTPGTSNQPQHF.